In this sample, the clone carrying this T cell receptor (beta chain) turned up once. Its matching antigen is unknown. The CDR3 spans 17 residues. Trimming cost V 4 bases and J 9 bases, with 23 bases left between them. CDR1 SGHDT and CDR2 YYEEEE come from the germline V gene. The data were taken from a study of OX40 agonist ivuxolimab in advanced cancers. The protocol was immunoSEQ multiplex PCR, while the TCRdb copy is restricted to in-frame clones and leaves out a portion. This sample carries fewer than 200,000 clones, roughly 92% of them seen once, and the ten largest clones take around 0.28%. Study-level findings and limits: Averaging showed that CD8+ T cells had more expanded clones than CD4+ did.

The origin of this receptor is an adult with an advanced solid tumor such as melanoma, head and neck, liver or kidney cancer. This sample comprised CD4+ or CD8+ T cells sorted from blood, obtained in a trial of the OX40 agonist ivuxolimab. The chain combines TRBV5-6 with TRBJ1-6, with D unclear. The CDR3 DNA is TGTGCCAGCAGCCCAGAGAAACAGCTTTTTGGAGCTTCACCCCTCCACTTT. Its translation is CASSPEKQLFGASPLHF.